This T cell receptor beta chain was found in a study of T cell responses to AZD1222 COVID-19 vaccine. General observations from the study: The CD4 TCRs associated with vaccination extended across spike and predominated at 160-218 and 743-854. Sampling captured repertoires only after the peak T cell response. There were mostly white British donors and more females than males, and clonal diversity was possibly underestimated. It was only six AZD1222 recipients who were seropositive at baseline.

Using immunoSEQ multiplex PCR, the repertoire was profiled, and TCRdb retains in-frame clones only, with some absent. The sample records over 130,000 clones, roughly 92% being singletons. About this clone itself: What it recognizes is unknown.

Germline CDR1 WNHNN, CDR2 SYGVQD (reference sequence). This CDR3 comprises 15 residues. V lost 0 bases to trimming and J lost 0 bases, with 8 bases between them. The receptor's source is an adult who received the AZD1222 COVID-19 vaccine. The sequencing here drew on peripheral blood, taken 28 days after the second AZD1222 dose. The chain uses TRBV10-1 and TRBJ1-1; D not certain. In DNA form, the CDR3 reads TGCGCCAGCAGTGAGTCATGGGTGATGAACACTGAAGCTTTCTTT. Translated: CASSESWVMNTEAFF.